Each of the 7 T cell receptor beta chains below was sequenced from the same sample in a study of OX40 agonist ivuxolimab in advanced cancers. Assay: immunoSEQ multiplex PCR; the TCRdb copy retains only in-frame clones and omits some. Among tens of thousands of clones listed, approximately 91% were seen once. The input for sequencing was CD4+ or CD8+ T cells sorted from blood, taken in a trial of the OX40 agonist ivuxolimab. Source of these receptors: an adult with an advanced solid tumor such as melanoma, head and neck, liver or kidney cancer.

This chain uses TRBV19 with TRBJ1-4; a weak D match, TRBD1 (6 bases). CDR1 LNHDA and CDR2 SQIVND come from the germline V gene (reference sequence). Trimming removed 1 base at V and 3 bases at J, with 9 bases between. This CDR3 is built from 15 residues. Here the CDR3 DNA reads TGTGCCAGTAGTATAGCAGGGGCTGCTAATGAAAAACTGTTTTTT. It is translated as CASSIAGAANEKLFF.

The rearrangement links TRBV11-2 to TRBJ2-1; TRBD2 aligns across 13 bases. The length of the CDR3 is 18 residues. The V gene's germline CDR1 is SGHAT and CDR2 FQNNGV. The junction had 12 bases not matched to a gene; V was cut back by 5 bases and J by 5 bases. Here the CDR3 reads CASSAIGTSGINHNEQFF. The CDR3 nucleotides are TGTGCCAGCAGCGCAATAGGGACTAGCGGGATCAACCACAATGAGCAGTTCTTC. The complete variable domain, with remaining parts taken from reference TRBV11-2 and TRBJ2-1, reads EAGVAQSPRYKIIEKRQSVAFWCNPISGHATLYWYQQILGQGPKLLIQFQNNGVVDDSQLPKDRFSAERLKGVDSTLKIQPAKLEDSAVYLCASSAIGTSGINHNEQFFGPGTRLTVL.

V gene TRBV4-1 combines with J gene TRBJ2-1; TRBD2 agrees at 7 bases. Germline trimming cut 1 base from V and 1 base from J; bases unmatched to any gene: 10. The germline gives CDR1 MGHRA, CDR2 YSYEKL. The CDR3 covers 18 residues. The CDR3 DNA is TGCGCCAGCAGCCAAGCATCCGGAGCGGGATGGTCCTACAATGAGCAGTTCTTC. This encodes CASSQASGAGWSYNEQFF.

This chain uses TRBV7-8 with TRBJ2-1, with 14 positions matching TRBD2. V shed 5 bases, J shed 7 bases, and the junction held 7 bases outside the gene matches. The CDR3 runs to 16 residues. Germline V lookup: CDR1 SGHVS, CDR2 FQNEAQ. This chain's CDR3 is CASSPPGLAGGNEQFF. CDR3 coding DNA: TGTGCCAGCAGCCCACCCGGACTAGCGGGAGGTAATGAGCAGTTCTTC.

The chain links TRBV19 to TRBJ1-5; weak D call: TRBD1 (5 bases). V was shortened by 2 bases and J by 2 bases, with 13 bases between the two germline ends. The CDR3 runs 16 residues. Germline lookup yields CDR1 LNHDA and CDR2 SQIVND (reference sequence). The chain's CDR3 is CASSINRDGRNQPQHF. The CDR3 DNA reads TGTGCCAGTAGTATAAATAGGGACGGACGCAATCAGCCCCAGCATTTT.

This chain joins TRBV14 and TRBJ1-4; TRBD1 agrees at 8 bases. This CDR3 region has 17 residues. V gave up 2 bases and J gave up 7 bases; unmatched junction bases: 12. In germline, CDR1 is SGHDN, CDR2 FVKESK. The CDR3 sequence: CASSQLPGQGNAEKLFF. CDR3 bases: TGTGCCAGCAGCCAATTACCCGGACAGGGTAATGCTGAAAAACTGTTTTTT. Looking up the rest from reference TRBV14 and TRBJ1-4 gives the full variable domain: EAGVTQFPSHSVIEKGQTVTLRCDPISGHDNLYWYRRVMGKEIKFLLHFVKESKQDESGMPNNRFLAERTGGTYSTLKVQPAELEDSGVYFCASSQLPGQGNAEKLFFGSGTQLSVL.

This chain links TRBV7-9 with TRBJ2-7; 7 positions agree with TRBD2. This CDR3 region has 15 residues. Trimming at V came to 5 bases and at J to 5 bases, leaving 12 bases not matched to a gene. Germline CDR1 is SEHNR and CDR2 is FQNEAQ (reference sequence). The CDR3 loop is CASSPSAGVRNEQYF. CDR3 bases: TGTGCCAGCAGCCCATCCGCGGGAGTACGGAACGAGCAGTACTTC.